This is a list of T cell receptor beta chains from one sample in a study of T cell repertoires in cytomegalovirus infection. TCRdb re-called the reads with MiXCR, one entry per CDR3 protein. The table has about 490,000 distinct CDR3 sequences, approximately 11% seen once. Input material: PBMCs. All receptors come from a human donor in good health (CMV status not recorded). Some clones in this sample may be carry-over from other donors' samples. Each CDR3 is given with its conserved first and last residue. Fields, in order: V gene, J gene, clone size, D gene, CDR3 DNA, CDR3 protein. A D gene is named only where the DNA matches it firmly. Clone size is given for some rows only: seen once, a few or many times, or a class if the clone is expanded.

TRBV30	TRBJ1-2	NA	NA	TGTGTCTCCATCTGGGATGGCTACACCTTC	CVSIWDGYTF
TRBV15	TRBJ2-5	many	TRBD1	TGTGCCACCAGCAGAGATTACTCAGGGGGCCAAGAGACCCAGTACTTC	CATSRDYSGGQETQYF
TRBV7-6	TRBJ2-3	many	NA	TGTGCCAGCAGCTTGGGGACCGCTAGCACAGATACGCAGTATTTT	CASSLGTASTDTQYF
TRBV5-4	TRBJ2-4	many	NA	TGTGCCAGCAGCTTGGCCTGGGGGAGCGGCAAAAACATTCAGTACTTC	CASSLAWGSGKNIQYF
TRBV20-1	TRBJ2-4	few	TRBD1	TGCAGTGCTAGGGCCAGGGGGCCAGCCAAAAACATTCAGTACTTC	CSARARGPAKNIQYF
TRBV10-3	TRBJ2-2	many	NA	TGTGCCATCAGTGAGTCGACTGCCGGGGAGCTGTTTTTT	CAISESTAGELFF
TRBV29-1	TRBJ1-1	many	NA	TGCAGCGTTACCGGACAAGGGCCTGGTGCTGAAGCTTTCTTT	CSVTGQGPGAEAFF
TRBV19	TRBJ2-5	many	NA	TGTGCCAGTAGTACGGGGAGGCGGGAGACCCAGTACTTC	CASSTGRRETQYF
TRBV27	TRBJ2-7	NA	TRBD2	TGTGCCAGCGGACTAGCGGGGGAGGCCTACGAGCAGTACTTC	CASGLAGEAYEQYF
TRBV12-3/TRBV12-4	TRBJ1-2	few	NA	TGTGCCAGCAGTTTATCATCGGTGCGCGGCTACACCTTC	CASSLSSVRGYTF
TRBV20-1	TRBJ2-7	many	TRBD1	TGCAGTGCTAGCAAGGTGGACAGGGGCTCCTACGAGCAGTACTTC	CSASKVDRGSYEQYF
TRBV7-2	TRBJ1-2	many	NA	TGTGCCAGCAGCTTAGCGATGAGGCGGAGGGGGGACTATGGCTACACCTTC	CASSLAMRRRGDYGYTF
TRBV12-3/TRBV12-4	TRBJ2-2	NA	TRBD1	TGTGCCAGCAGATCGCCCCCTGGGACAGCGGACACCGGGGAGCTGTTTTTT	CASRSPPGTADTGELFF
TRBV30	TRBJ2-1	many	TRBD2	TGTGCCTGGAGTGTACTCCCCGCGACTAGCGGGAGATCCTACTCCTACAATGAGCAGTTCTTC	CAWSVLPATSGRSYSYNEQFF
TRBV20-1	TRBJ2-1	few	TRBD2	TGCAGTGCGGTCGATCTAGCGGCCTCCTACAATGAGCAGTTCTTC	CSAVDLAASYNEQFF
TRBV7-3	TRBJ2-3	many	NA	TGTGCCAGCAGCTTAAGGGGGGGCACAGATACGCAGTATTTT	CASSLRGGTDTQYF
TRBV6-6	TRBJ2-7	few	TRBD1	TGTGCCAGCAGTTACTCGTCACCGGGACAGAGCTCCTACGAGCAGTACTTC	CASSYSSPGQSSYEQYF
TRBV12-3/TRBV12-4	TRBJ1-5	NA	TRBD1	TGTGCCAGCAGCTTTTTTGGACAGGGGATTGAGCCCCAGCATTTT	CASSFFGQGIEPQHF
TRBV12-3/TRBV12-4	TRBJ2-7	many	TRBD1	TGTGCCAGCAGTAATAACAGGGGAAATCCCTACGAGCAGTACTTC	CASSNNRGNPYEQYF
TRBV7-8	TRBJ2-2	many	NA	TGTGCCAGCCTGAGGGGACGCGGCACCGGGGAGCTGTTTTTT	CASLRGRGTGELFF
TRBV7-6	TRBJ2-3	many	TRBD2	TGTGCCAGCAGCTTGGCCGGGACTAGCGCCGAGGGTACGCAGTATTTT	CASSLAGTSAEGTQYF
TRBV19	TRBJ1-1	few	TRBD1	TGTGCCAGTACAGGCAGGGGGTACTTGAACACTGAAGCTTTCTTT	CASTGRGYLNTEAFF
TRBV7-9	TRBJ1-1	few	NA	TGTGCCAGCAGCTTAGACCTGGGGGACACTGAAGCTTTCTTT	CASSLDLGDTEAFF
TRBV19	TRBJ2-2	few	NA	TGTGCCAGCAAGTCGTGGCGGGAGAACACCGGGGAGCTGTTTTTT	CASKSWRENTGELFF
TRBV12-3/TRBV12-4	TRBJ2-1	NA	NA	TGTGCCAGCAGTCCCGAGTCCGTTGAGCAGTTCTTC	CASSPESVEQFF
TRBV6-1	TRBJ2-3	many	NA	TGTGCCAGCAGCCCAAAGGAGATAGCGGCTACAGATACGCAGTATTTT	CASSPKEIAATDTQYF
TRBV28	TRBJ1-2	few	TRBD1	TGTGCCAGCAGTTCGGCAGGGGGCGAGAATGGCTACACCTTC	CASSSAGGENGYTF
TRBV5-6	TRBJ1-5	NA	TRBD1	TGTGCCAGCAGCTTTTGGACAGGGGTGAGTCAGCCCCAGCATTTT	CASSFWTGVSQPQHF
TRBV30	TRBJ2-2	many	TRBD1	TGTGCCTGGATCAATCCCGGACAGGGAGAAACCGGGGAGCTGTTTTTT	CAWINPGQGETGELFF
TRBV20-1	TRBJ1-2	NA	TRBD1	TGCAGTGCCTTACCGTTACAGGGGCGAAACTATGGCTACACCTTC	CSALPLQGRNYGYTF
TRBV2	TRBJ1-1	few	NA	TGTGCCACCGTAAAGGGTCCCAGCACTGAAGCTTTCTTT	CATVKGPSTEAFF
TRBV7-9	TRBJ2-5	NA	NA	TGTGCCAGCAGCACAGCCTGGGGGCAGGGCGAGCGGGAGACCCAGTACTTC	CASSTAWGQGERETQYF
TRBV9	TRBJ2-5	NA	TRBD2	TGTGCCAGCAGCGCGGGGACTAGCGGGGGGAGTCTTCAAGAGACCCAGTACTTC	CASSAGTSGGSLQETQYF
TRBV7-8	TRBJ2-7	many	TRBD1	TGTGCCAGCAGCTTAGCGAACAGGGGTGACTACGAGCAGTACTTC	CASSLANRGDYEQYF
TRBV10-3	TRBJ2-5	many	NA	TGTGCCACCAGTTCCGGAGCCTTCGGGGAGACCCAGTACTTC	CATSSGAFGETQYF